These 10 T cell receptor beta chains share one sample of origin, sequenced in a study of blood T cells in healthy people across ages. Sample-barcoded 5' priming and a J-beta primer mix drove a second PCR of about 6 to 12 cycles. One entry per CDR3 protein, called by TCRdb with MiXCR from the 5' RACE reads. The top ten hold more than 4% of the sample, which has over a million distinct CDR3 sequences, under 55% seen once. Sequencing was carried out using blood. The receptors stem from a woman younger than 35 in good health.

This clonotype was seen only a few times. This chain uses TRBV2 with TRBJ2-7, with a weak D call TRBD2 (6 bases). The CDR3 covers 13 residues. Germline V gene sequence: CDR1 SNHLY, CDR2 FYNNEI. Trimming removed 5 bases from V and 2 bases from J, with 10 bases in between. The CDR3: CASSLAQAYEQYF. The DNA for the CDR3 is TGTGCCAGCAGTCTAGCGCAGGCCTACGAGCAGTACTTC.

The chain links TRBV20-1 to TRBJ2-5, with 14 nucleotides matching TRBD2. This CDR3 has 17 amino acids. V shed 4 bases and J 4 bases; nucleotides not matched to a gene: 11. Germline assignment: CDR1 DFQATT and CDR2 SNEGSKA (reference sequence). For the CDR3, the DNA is TGCAGTGCTACCCGACTAGCGGGAGGGAGGGTCGGAGAGACCCAGTACTTC. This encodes CSATRLAGGRVGETQYF.

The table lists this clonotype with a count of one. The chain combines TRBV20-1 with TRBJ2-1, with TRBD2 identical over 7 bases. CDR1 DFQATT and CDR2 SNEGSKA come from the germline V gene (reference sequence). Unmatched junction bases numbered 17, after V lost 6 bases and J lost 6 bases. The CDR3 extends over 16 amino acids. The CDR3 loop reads CSAAGTNGTIPNEQFF. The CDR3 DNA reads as TGCAGTGCCGCCGGGACTAACGGGACGATCCCCAATGAGCAGTTCTTC.

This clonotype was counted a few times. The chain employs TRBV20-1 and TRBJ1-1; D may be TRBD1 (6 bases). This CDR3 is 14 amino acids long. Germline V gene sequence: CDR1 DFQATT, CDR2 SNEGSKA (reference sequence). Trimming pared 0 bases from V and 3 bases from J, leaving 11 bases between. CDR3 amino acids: CSARDPGDHTEAFF. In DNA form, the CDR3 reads TGCAGTGCTAGAGATCCAGGGGATCACACTGAAGCTTTCTTT.

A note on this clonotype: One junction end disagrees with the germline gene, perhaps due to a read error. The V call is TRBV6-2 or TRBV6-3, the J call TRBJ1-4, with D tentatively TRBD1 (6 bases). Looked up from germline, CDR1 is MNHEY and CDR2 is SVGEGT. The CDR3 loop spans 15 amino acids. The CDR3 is CVSSSRGATNEKLFF. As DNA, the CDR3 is TGTGTCAGCAGTTCCAGGGGTGCAACTAATGAAAAACTGTTTTTT.

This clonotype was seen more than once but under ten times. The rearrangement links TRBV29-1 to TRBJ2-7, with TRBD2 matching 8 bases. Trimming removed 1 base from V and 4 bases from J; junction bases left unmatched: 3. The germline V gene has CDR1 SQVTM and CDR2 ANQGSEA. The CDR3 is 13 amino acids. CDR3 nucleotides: TGCAGCGTTGAAGGAGAGCGGGGGTACGAGCAGTACTTC. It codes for CSVEGERGYEQYF.

This CDR3 reads CAIRPLAGTDTQYF. The CDR3 bases are TGTGCCATCAGGCCACTAGCTGGGACAGATACGCAGTATTTT. The V call is TRBV10-3, the J call TRBJ2-3, with a possible D match to TRBD2 (6 bases). This CDR3 comprises 14 residues. The V gene lost 6 bases and the J gene lost 3 bases, with 13 bases spanning the gap. CDR1 is ENHRY, CDR2 SYGVKD, per germline.

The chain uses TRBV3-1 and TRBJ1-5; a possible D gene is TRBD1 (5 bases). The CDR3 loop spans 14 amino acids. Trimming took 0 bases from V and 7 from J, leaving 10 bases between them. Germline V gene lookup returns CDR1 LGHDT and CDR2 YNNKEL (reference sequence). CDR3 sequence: CASSQDFQGQPQHF. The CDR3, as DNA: TGTGCCAGCAGCCAAGACTTTCAGGGACAGCCCCAGCATTTT. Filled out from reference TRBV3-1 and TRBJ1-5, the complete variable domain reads DTAVSQTPKYLVTQMGNDKSIKCEQNLGHDTMYWYKQDSKKFLKIMFSYNNKELIINETVPNRFSPKSPDKAHLNLHINSLELGDSAVYFCASSQDFQGQPQHFGDGTRLSIL.

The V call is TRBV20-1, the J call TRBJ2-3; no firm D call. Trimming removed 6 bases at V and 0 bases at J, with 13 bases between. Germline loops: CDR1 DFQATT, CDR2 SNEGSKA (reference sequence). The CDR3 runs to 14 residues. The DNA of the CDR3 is TGCAGTGCCGGTGACCCCCAAAGCACAGATACGCAGTATTTT. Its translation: CSAGDPQSTDTQYF.

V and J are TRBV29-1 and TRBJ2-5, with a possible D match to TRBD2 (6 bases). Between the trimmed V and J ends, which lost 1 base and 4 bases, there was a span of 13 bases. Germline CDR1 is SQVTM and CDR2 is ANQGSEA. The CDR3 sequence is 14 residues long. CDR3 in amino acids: CSVEVPGSGETQYF. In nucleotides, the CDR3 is TGCAGCGTTGAAGTGCCGGGTAGCGGAGAGACCCAGTACTTC.